Listed below are T cell receptor beta chains from one sample, sequenced in a study of blood T cell repertoires in COVID-19. The repertoire was sequenced with immunoSEQ multiplex PCR; TCRdb's copy has only in-frame clones and lacks some. This table holds about 130,000 clones, roughly 80% found once. Sequenced: peripheral blood. These receptors were taken from a man aged 60-69 years who had recovered from COVID-19. Each CDR3 is given without its conserved first and last residue. The size entry is marked missing in some rows and otherwise reads once, few, many or a size class.

>TRBV2|TRBJ2-2|.
ASSLTGGSTGELF
>TRBV6-5|TRBJ1-2|.
ASRYRTGNGYT
>TRBV19|TRBJ2-7|.
ASNKITGTNSYEQY
>TRBV5-6|TRBJ1-3|.
ASSLGGSGNTIY
>TRBV2|TRBJ1-1|.
ASSEGTVMNTEAF
>TRBV7-2|TRBJ2-1|few
ASSLGASGGVVEQF
>TRBV2|TRBJ2-2|.
ASRRWGGQGTGELF
>TRBV19|TRBJ1-6|.
ASSTAGTGNSPLH
>TRBV6-5|TRBJ1-6|.
ASSGRTGDNSPLH
>TRBV7-2|TRBJ2-2|.
ASSLVGQAGELF
>TRBV5-1|TRBJ1-1|few
ASSLEWQGTEAF
>TRBV10-2|TRBJ2-5|.
ASSPDRGQETQY
>TRBV5-1|TRBJ1-6|.
ASSLTGSPLH
>TRBV12-3/TRBV12-4|TRBJ2-1|.
ASSTGQGKF
>TRBV10-3|TRBJ2-7|.
AISGDTSYEQY
>TRBV19|TRBJ2-3|.
ASSTYTDTQY
>TRBV9|TRBJ1-4|.
ASSVGWTQGNEKLF
>TRBV30|TRBJ1-4|.
AWDTGVNEKLF
>TRBV9|TRBJ1-1|.
ASSARTVTEAF
>TRBV10-3|TRBJ2-7|.
ATLLGLGGEQY
>TRBV14|TRBJ1-6|once
ASSQDSPFGPLH
>TRBV27|TRBJ2-7|.
ASSLSGNEQY
>TRBV18|TRBJ2-6|few
ASPISGAGVSGANVLT
>TRBV18|TRBJ2-3|.
ASSPNRVPDTQY
>TRBV5-6|TRBJ1-4|.
ASSLQGAPGEKLF
>TRBV15|TRBJ2-7|.
ATSLTGDYEQY
>TRBV10-3|TRBJ2-5|once
AISEGQAGETQY
>TRBV6-2/TRBV6-3|TRBJ1-6|few
ASSSYSPLH
>TRBV27|TRBJ2-3|few
ASSAYRDTQY
>TRBV29-1|TRBJ2-5|.
SVRGRVQETQY
>TRBV9|TRBJ2-1|.
ASSVVTGGVGNEQF
>TRBV29-1|TRBJ1-2|.
SGGTGEAYGYT
>TRBV14|TRBJ2-3|.
ASSSLASSTDTQY
>TRBV7-6|TRBJ2-3|many
ASSLVAAASTDTQY
>TRBV7-2|TRBJ2-5|once
ASSRRLAAIQETQY